Ten or more counts support the clone carrying this T cell receptor (beta chain). This entry is derived from a study of T-cell reconstitution after alpha-beta-depleted transplantation in children. A library of TCRbeta sequences, prepared with unique molecular identifiers, was generated. TCRdb itself ran the PCR reads through MiXCR, one entry per CDR3 protein. The sample has 490,000 or so distinct CDR3 sequences, around 13% seen once. This CDR3 region has 13 residues. Deletions cut 7 bases from V and 2 bases from J, with 11 bases between. The rearrangement uses TRBV12-3 or TRBV12-4 and TRBJ1-2; no firm D call. Sample: PBMCs from the stem cell graft donor, taken from the stem cell graft. The receptor's source is a human donor who donated a stem cell graft to a child with combined immunodeficiency. CDR3 loop: CASTPSGNYGYTF. CDR3 in DNA: TGTGCCAGCACCCCAAGCGGGAACTATGGCTACACCTTC.